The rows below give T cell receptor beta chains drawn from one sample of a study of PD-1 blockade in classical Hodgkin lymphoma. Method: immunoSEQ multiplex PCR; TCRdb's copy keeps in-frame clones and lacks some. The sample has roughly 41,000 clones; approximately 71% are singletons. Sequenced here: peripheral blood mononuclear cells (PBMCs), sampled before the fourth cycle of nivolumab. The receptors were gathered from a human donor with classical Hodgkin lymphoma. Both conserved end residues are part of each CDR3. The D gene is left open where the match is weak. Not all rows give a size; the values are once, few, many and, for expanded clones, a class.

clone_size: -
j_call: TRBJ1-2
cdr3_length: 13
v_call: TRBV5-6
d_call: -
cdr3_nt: TGTGCCAGCAGCTATGGAGATAACTATGGCTACACCTTC
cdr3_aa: CASSYGDNYGYTF

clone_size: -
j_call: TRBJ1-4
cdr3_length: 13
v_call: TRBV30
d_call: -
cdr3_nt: TGTGCCTGGAGTGGACAGGCTAATGAAAAACTGTTTTTT
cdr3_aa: CAWSGQANEKLFF

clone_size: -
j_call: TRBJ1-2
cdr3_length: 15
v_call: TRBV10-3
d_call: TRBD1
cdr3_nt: TGTGCCATCAGTGAGGGGACAGGGGGCTCCTATGGCTACACCTTC
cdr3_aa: CAISEGTGGSYGYTF

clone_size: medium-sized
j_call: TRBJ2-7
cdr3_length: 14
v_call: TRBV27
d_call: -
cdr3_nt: TGTGCCAGCAGTTTAAGTGCACAGGGCTACGAGCAGTACTTC
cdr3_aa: CASSLSAQGYEQYF

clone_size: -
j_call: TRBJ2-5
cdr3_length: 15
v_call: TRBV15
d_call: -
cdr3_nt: TGTGCCACCAGCAGACAATTCCGAGAGGGAGAGACCCAGTACTTC
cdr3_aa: CATSRQFREGETQYF

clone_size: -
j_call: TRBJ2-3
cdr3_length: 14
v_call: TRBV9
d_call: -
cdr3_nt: TGTGCCAGCAGCGTAGGAGGGGCTGAAGATACGCAGTATTTT
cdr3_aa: CASSVGGAEDTQYF

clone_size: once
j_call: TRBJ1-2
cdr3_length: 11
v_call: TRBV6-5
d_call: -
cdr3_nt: TGTGCCAGCAGTCCCAATCGACTCTACACCTTC
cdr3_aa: CASSPNRLYTF

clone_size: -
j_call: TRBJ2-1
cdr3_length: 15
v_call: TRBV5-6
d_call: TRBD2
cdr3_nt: TGTGCCAGCAGCTTGGTGACGGGACTATACAATGAGCAGTTCTTC
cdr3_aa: CASSLVTGLYNEQFF

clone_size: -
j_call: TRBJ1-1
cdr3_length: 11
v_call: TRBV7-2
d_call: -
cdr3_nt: TGTGCCAGCTTAGGAGGGACTGAAGCTTTCTTT
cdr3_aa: CASLGGTEAFF

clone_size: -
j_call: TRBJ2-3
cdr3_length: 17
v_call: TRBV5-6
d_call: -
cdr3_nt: TGTGCCAGCAGCTCTACCCAAGCGGGCTCTAGCACAGATACGCAGTATTTT
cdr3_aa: CASSSTQAGSSTDTQYF

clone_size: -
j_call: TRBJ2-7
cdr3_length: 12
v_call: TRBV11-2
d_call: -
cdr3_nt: TGTGCCAGCAGCCTTCTCCCCTACGAGCAGTACTTC
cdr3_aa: CASSLLPYEQYF

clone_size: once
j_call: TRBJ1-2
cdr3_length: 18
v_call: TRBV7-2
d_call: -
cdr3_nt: TGTGCCAGCAGCTCCACCCCGGGGGGCTCCTTTTCCGGCTATGGCTACACCTTC
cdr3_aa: CASSSTPGGSFSGYGYTF

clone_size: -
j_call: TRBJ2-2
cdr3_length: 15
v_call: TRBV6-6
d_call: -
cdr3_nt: TGTGCCAGCAGCCAAGGGGACTCGATCACCGGGGAGCTGTTTTTT
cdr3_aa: CASSQGDSITGELFF

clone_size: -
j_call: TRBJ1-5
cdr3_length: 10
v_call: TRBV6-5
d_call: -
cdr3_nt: TGTGCCAGCACGGATCAGCCCCAGCATTTT
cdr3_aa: CASTDQPQHF

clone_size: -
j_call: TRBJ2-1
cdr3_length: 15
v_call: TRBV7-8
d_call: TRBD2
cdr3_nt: TGTGCCAGCAGCTTAGTGTCTAGCGGGGTCGGTGAGCAGTTCTTC
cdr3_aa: CASSLVSSGVGEQFF

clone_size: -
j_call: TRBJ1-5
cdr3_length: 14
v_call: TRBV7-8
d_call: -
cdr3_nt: TGTGCCAGCTCCCCCCGGGACGGGAATCAGCCCCAGCATTTT
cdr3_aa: CASSPRDGNQPQHF

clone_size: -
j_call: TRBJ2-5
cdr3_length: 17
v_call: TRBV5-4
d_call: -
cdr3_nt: TGTGCCAGCAGCTCCCTATTCTACGGGATCCTAAATGAGACCCAGTACTTC
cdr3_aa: CASSSLFYGILNETQYF

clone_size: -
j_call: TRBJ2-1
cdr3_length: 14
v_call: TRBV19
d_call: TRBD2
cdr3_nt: TGTGCCAGTACCGGGGGGGCCTCCGGAGGTGAGCAGTTCTTC
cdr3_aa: CASTGGASGGEQFF

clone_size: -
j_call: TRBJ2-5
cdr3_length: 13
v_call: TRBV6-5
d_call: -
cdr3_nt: TGTGCCAGCAGTTCAGGGTTCCAAGAGACCCAGTACTTC
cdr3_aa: CASSSGFQETQYF

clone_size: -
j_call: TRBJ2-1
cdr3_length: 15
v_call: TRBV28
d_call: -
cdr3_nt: TGTGCCAGCATGAGTGGGGGGCTCCCTGACAATGAGCAGTTCTTC
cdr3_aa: CASMSGGLPDNEQFF

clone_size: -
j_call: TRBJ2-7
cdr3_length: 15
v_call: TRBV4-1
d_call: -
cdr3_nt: TGCGCCAGCAGCCCCCCTGGGGGGCGGAGGTACGAGCAGTACTTC
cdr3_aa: CASSPPGGRRYEQYF

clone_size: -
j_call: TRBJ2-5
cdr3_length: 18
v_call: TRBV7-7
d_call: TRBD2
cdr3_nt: TGTGCTAGCAGCTTAGCCCTAGCCTTTAGCGGGGGGAAAGAGACCCAGTACTTC
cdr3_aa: CASSLALAFSGGKETQYF

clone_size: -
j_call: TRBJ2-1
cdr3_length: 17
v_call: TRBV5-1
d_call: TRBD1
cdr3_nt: TGCGCCAGCAGCTCGGGGGCCGGGACAGGGGAACACAATGAGCAGTTCTTC
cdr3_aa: CASSSGAGTGEHNEQFF

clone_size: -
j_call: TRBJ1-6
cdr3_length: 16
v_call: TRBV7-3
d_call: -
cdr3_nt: TGTGCCAGCAGCTTATATGATCCGGGGATGAAGTCACCCCTCCACTTT
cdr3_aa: CASSLYDPGMKSPLHF

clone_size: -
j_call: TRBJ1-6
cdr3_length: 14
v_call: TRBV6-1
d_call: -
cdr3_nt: TGTGCCATTAACCTAGGACAGTTGAGTTCACCCCTCCACTTT
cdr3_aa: CAINLGQLSSPLHF

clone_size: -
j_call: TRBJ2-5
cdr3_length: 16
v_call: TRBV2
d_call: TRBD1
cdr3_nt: TGTGCCAGCAGACCGTGGGTAACAGGGGGCGAAGAGACCCAGTACTTC
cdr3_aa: CASRPWVTGGEETQYF

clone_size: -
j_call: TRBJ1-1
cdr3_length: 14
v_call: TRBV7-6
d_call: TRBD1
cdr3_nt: TGTGCCAGCAGCCTTAGACAGGGTGGGACTGAAGCTTTCTTT
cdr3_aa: CASSLRQGGTEAFF

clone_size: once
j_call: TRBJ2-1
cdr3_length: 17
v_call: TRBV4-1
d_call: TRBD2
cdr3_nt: TGCGCCAGCAGCCAAGAGTCGGGGACTAGCGGTTACAATGAGCAGTTCTTC
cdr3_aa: CASSQESGTSGYNEQFF

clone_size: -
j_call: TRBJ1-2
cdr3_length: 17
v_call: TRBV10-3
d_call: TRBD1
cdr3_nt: TGTGCCATCAGTGATATGGGACAGGGTCCCGGGAGGCATGGCTACACCTTC
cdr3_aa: CAISDMGQGPGRHGYTF

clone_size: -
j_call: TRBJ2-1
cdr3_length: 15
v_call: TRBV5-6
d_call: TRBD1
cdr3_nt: TGTGCCAGCAGCGTCCGGGACAGGGGGTACAATGAGCAGTTCTTC
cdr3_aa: CASSVRDRGYNEQFF

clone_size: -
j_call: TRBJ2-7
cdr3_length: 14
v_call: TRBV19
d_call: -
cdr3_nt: TGTGCCAGTAGTATGCGCGAGGAGAACTACGAGCAGTACTTC
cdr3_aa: CASSMREENYEQYF

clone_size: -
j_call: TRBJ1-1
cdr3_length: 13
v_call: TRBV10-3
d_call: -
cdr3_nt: TGTGCCATCAGGGGAGTGGGGAACACTGAAGCTTTCTTT
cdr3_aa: CAIRGVGNTEAFF

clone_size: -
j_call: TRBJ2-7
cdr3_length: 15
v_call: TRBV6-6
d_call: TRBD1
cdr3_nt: TGTGCCAGCAGCCCTACAGGGGGCGAGGCCTACGAGCAGTACTTC
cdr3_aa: CASSPTGGEAYEQYF

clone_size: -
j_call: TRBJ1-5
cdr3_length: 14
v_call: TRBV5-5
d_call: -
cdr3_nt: TGTGCCAGCAGCTGGCAGACAGTCAATCAGCCCCAGCATTTT
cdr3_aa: CASSWQTVNQPQHF

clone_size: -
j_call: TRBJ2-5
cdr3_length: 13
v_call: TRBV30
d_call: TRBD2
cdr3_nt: TGTGCCTGGAGTGTGGTAGCGGGTGAGACCCAGTACTTC
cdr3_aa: CAWSVVAGETQYF

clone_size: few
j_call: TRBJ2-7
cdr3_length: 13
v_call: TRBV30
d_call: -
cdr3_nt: TGTGCCTGGAGTGTTCTTAGCTCCTACGAGCAGTACTTC
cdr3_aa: CAWSVLSSYEQYF